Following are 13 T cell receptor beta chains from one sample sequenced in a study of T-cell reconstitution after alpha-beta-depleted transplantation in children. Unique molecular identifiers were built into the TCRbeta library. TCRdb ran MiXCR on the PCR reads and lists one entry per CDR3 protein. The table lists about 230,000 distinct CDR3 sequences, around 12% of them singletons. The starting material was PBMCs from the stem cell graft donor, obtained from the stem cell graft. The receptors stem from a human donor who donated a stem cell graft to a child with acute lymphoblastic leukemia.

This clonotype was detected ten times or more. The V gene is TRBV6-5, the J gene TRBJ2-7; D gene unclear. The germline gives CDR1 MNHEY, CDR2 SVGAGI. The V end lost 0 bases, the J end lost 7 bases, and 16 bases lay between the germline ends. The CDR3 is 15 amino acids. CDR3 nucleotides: TGTGCCAGCAGTTACTCGAGCTACGACTTTCGGGAGCAGTACTTC. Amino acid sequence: CASSYSSYDFREQYF.

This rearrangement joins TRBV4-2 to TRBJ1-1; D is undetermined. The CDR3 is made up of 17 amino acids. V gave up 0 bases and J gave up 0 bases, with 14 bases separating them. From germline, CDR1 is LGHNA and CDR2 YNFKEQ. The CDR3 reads CASSQEKVDLLNTEAFF. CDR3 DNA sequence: TGTGCCAGCAGCCAAGAGAAGGTTGATTTACTGAACACTGAAGCTTTCTTT.

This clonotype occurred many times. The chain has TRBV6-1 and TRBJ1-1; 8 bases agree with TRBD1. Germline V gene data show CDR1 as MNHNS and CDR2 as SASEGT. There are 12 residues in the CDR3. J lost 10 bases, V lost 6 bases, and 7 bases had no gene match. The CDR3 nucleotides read TGTGCCAGCAGACCCTTCGACAGGGGAGCTTTCTTT. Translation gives CASRPFDRGAFF.

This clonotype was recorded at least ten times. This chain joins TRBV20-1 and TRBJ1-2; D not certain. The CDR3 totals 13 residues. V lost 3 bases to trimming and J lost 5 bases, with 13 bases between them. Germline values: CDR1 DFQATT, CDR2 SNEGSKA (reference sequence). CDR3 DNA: TGCAGTGCTAGTGATACAGTGCCTTATGGCTACACCTTC. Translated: CSASDTVPYGYTF.

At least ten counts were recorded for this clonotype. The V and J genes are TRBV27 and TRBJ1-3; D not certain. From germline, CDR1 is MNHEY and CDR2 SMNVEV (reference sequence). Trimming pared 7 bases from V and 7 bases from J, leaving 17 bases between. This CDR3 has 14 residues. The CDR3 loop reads CASTSPSVGNTIYF. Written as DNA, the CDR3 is TGTGCCAGCACCTCCCCATCGGTCGGGAACACCATATATTTT.

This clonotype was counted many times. This chain's CDR3 is CASSQVRGGNNEQFF. CDR3 in DNA: TGTGCCAGCAGCCAAGTTCGCGGGGGAAACAATGAGCAGTTCTTC. This rearrangement joins TRBV3-1 to TRBJ2-1; 7 bases are shared with TRBD2. V lost 1 base to trimming and J lost 5 bases; unmatched junction nucleotides: 5. Germline V gene sequence: CDR1 LGHDT, CDR2 YNNKEL (reference sequence). The length of the CDR3 is 15 residues.

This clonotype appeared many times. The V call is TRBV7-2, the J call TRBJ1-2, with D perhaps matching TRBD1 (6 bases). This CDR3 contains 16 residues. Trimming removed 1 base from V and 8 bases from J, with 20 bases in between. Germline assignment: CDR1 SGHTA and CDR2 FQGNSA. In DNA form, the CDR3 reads TGTGCCAGCAGCTTAGATGGGACACGGGCGGCATTGGGCTACACCTTC. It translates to CASSLDGTRAALGYTF.

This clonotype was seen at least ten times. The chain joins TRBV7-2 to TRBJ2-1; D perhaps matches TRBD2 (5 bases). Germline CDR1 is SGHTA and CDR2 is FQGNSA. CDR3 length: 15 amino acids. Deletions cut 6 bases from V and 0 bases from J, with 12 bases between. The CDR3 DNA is TGTGCCAGCAGTCTAGCTTTTGGCTCCTACAATGAGCAGTTCTTC. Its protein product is CASSLAFGSYNEQFF.

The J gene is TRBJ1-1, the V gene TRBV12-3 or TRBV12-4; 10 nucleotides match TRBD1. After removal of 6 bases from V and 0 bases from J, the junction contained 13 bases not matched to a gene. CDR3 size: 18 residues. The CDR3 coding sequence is TGTGCCAGCAGCCGATTGGGACAGGGGATTGTATTGAACACTGAAGCTTTCTTT. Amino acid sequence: CASSRLGQGIVLNTEAFF.

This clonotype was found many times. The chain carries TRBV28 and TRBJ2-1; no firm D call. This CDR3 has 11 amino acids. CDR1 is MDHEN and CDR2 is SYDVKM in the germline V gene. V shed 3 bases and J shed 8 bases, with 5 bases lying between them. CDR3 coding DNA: TGTGCCAGCAGTTTGTCGGATGAGCAGTTCTTC. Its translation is CASSLSDEQFF.

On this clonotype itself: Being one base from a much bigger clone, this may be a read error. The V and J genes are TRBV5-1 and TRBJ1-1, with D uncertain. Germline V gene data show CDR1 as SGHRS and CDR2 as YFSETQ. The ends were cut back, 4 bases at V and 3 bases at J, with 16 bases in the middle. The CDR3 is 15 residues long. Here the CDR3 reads CASSGGRSMDTEAFF. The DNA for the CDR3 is TGCGCCAGCAGCGGCGGACGGAGCATGGACACTGAAGCTTTCTTT.

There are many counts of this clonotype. In DNA form, the CDR3 reads TGCAGTGCTAAAGACGGACTAGCGCGGGGCACAGATACGCAGTATTTT. Translating it yields CSAKDGLARGTDTQYF. The chain has TRBV20-1 and TRBJ2-3; 9 bases map to TRBD2. CDR3 length equals 16 residues. CDR1 is DFQATT and CDR2 is SNEGSKA in the germline V gene (reference sequence). J lost 1 base, V lost 4 bases, and 9 bases had no gene match.

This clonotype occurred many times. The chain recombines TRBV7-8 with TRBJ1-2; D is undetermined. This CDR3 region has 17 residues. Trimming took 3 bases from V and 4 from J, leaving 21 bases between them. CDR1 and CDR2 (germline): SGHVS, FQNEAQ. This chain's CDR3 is CASSLSLPKGSSYGYTF. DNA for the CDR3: TGTGCCAGCAGCTTGTCCCTTCCGAAGGGTTCATCCTATGGCTACACCTTC.